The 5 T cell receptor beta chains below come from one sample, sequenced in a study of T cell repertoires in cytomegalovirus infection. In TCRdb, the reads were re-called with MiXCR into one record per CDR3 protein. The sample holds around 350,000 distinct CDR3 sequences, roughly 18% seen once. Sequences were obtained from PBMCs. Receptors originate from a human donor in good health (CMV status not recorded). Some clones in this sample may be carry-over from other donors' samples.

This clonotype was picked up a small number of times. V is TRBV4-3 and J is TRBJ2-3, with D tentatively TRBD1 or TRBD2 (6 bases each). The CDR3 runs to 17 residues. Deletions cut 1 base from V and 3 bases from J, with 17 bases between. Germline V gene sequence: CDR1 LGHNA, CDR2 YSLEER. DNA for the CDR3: TGCGCCAGCAGCCAAGGGGGGGCGGCGGGCAGGACAGATACGCAGTATTTT. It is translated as CASSQGGAAGRTDTQYF.

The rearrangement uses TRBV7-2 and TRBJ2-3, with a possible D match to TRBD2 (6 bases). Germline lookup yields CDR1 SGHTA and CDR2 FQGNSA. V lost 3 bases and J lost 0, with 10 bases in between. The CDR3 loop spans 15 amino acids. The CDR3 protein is CASSFSGVSTDTQYF. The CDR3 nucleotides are TGTGCCAGCAGCTTTAGCGGAGTTAGCACAGATACGCAGTATTTT.

The CDR3: CASSIRAGRVNTEAFF. The CDR3 DNA follows: TGTGCCAGTAGTATACGGGCAGGGCGGGTTAACACTGAAGCTTTCTTT. This sequence joins TRBV19 and TRBJ1-1, with a possible D match to TRBD1 (5 bases). The ends were cut back, 2 bases at V and 2 bases at J, with 15 bases in the middle. Per germline, CDR1 LNHDA and CDR2 SQIVND (reference sequence). There are 16 residues in the CDR3.

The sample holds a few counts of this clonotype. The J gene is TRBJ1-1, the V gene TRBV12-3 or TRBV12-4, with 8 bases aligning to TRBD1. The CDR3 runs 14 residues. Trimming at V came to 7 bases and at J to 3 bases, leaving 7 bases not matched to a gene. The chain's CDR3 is CASTQGVVDTEAFF. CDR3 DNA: TGTGCCAGCACACAGGGGGTAGTTGACACTGAAGCTTTCTTT.

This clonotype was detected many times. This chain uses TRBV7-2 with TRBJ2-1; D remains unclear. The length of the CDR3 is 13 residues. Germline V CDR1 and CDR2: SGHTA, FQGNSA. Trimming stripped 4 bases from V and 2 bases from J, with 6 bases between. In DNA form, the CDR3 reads TGTGCCAGCAGCTCTGGTGCCTACAATGAGCAGTTCTTC. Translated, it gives CASSSGAYNEQFF.